Described below is a single T cell receptor (beta chain) sequence and its context. These data are taken from a study of blood T cell repertoires in COVID-19. Study-wide context: Material from acute and convalescent COVID-19 was sourced from the United States, Italy and Spain. PBMCs, B-cell-depleted T cells, or T cells were the source of the cDNA or gDNA that made up the material.

How the authors handled the data: Amplification with reference gene primers provided the estimates of nucleated cell counts. TCRdb's copy holds only in-frame clones and misses some; the assay was immunoSEQ multiplex PCR. D and trimming come from the DNA, and the V and J calls and clone size come from that table. The sample holds 200,000 to 250,000 clones, roughly 84% seen once. Trimming removed 7 bases at V and 3 bases at J, with 13 bases between. CDR1 is SGHRS, CDR2 YFSETQ, per germline. The CDR3 loop spans 14 amino acids. The source material was peripheral blood. The TCR originated in a man under 40 with active or convalescent COVID-19. The V and J genes are TRBV5-1 and TRBJ2-2; D might be TRBD2 (5 bases). CDR3 in amino acids: CASRPGWDTGELFF. For the CDR3, the DNA is TGCGCCAGCCGCCCGGGGTGGGACACCGGGGAGCTGTTTTTT.